The next 29 T cell receptor beta chains were all read from a single sample in a study of immune evolution from preneoplasia to lung adenocarcinoma. TCRdb's copy holds only in-frame clones and misses some; the assay was immunoSEQ multiplex PCR. The sample shows around 3,500 clones, 50% of them seen only once. Specimen: FFPE normal lung tissue adjacent to the tumor. The receptors here all came from a person aged 45 to 60 with lung adenocarcinoma.

V and J are TRBV5-4 and TRBJ2-7; D perhaps matches TRBD1 (8 bases). The CDR3 runs 18 residues. V shed 2 bases and J shed 4 bases, with 25 bases lying between them. Germline lookup yields CDR1 SGHNT and CDR2 YYREEE (reference sequence). For the CDR3, the DNA is TGTGCCAGCAGCTTCTGGGGGGGGCCAGGGGGCGATTTTTACGAGCAGTACTTC. This translates into CASSFWGGPGGDFYEQYF.

The chain combines TRBV13 with TRBJ2-2, with D possibly being TRBD1 or TRBD2 (5 bases each). CDR1 and CDR2 from the germline V gene are PRHDT and FYEKMQ (reference sequence). The CDR3 sequence is 16 residues long. Trimming removed 5 bases at V and 6 bases at J, with 19 bases between. The CDR3 bases are TGTGCCAGCAGCCCCGGGGCATTGGTGTTTGCCGGGGAGCTGTTTTTT. Residues: CASSPGALVFAGELFF.

Only a few counts were recorded for this clone. In DNA form, the CDR3 reads TGCGCCACCTGGGGGGCAGATACGCAGTATTTT. Its protein is CATWGADTQYF. The V call is TRBV23-1, the J call TRBJ2-3; TRBD2 might be the D (6 bases). TRBV23-1 has ORF status, its function being uncertain. V gave up 10 bases and J gave up 4 bases, with 9 bases separating them. The CDR3 is 11 amino acids.

This clone was observed a handful of times. The rearrangement links TRBV9 to TRBJ2-6; 12 nucleotides align to TRBD1. This CDR3 is 16 amino acids long. Germline-derived CDR1 and CDR2 are SGDLS and YYNGEE. The CDR3 loop reads CASSGQGAFGANVLTF. In DNA form, the CDR3 reads TGTGCTAGCTCGGGACAGGGGGCTTTTGGGGCCAACGTCCTGACTTTC.

This clone has a handful of counts. The CDR3 nucleotides read TGCGCCAGCAGCTCCAACAGGGCCTACGAGCAGTACTTC. It specifies CASSSNRAYEQYF. This chain connects TRBV5-1 to TRBJ2-7; tentative D call: TRBD1 (6 bases). This CDR3 is 13 amino acids long. The germline V gene has CDR1 SGHRS and CDR2 YFSETQ. V gave up 3 bases and J gave up 2 bases, with 9 bases separating them.

This clone counts as large. V usage is TRBV5-6 and J usage is TRBJ1-1; a possible D gene is TRBD1 (5 bases). The V end lost 0 bases, the J end lost 6 bases, and 12 bases lay between the germline ends. Per the germline V gene, CDR1 is SGHDT and CDR2 is YYEEEE. CDR3 length equals 14 residues. The CDR3 sequence is CASSLGVGGSEAFF. CDR3 nucleotides: TGTGCCAGCAGCTTGGGAGTTGGGGGATCTGAAGCTTTCTTT.

The chain carries TRBV6-4 and TRBJ2-2; D is uncertain. The CDR3 loop spans 13 amino acids. Germline CDR1 and CDR2: MRHNA and SNTAGT. Trimming removed 0 bases from V and 4 bases from J, with 3 bases in between. Here the CDR3 reads CASSDSGTGELFF. The CDR3, as DNA: TGTGCCAGCAGTGACTCGGGCACCGGGGAGCTGTTTTTT.

This chain links TRBV19 with TRBJ1-4; D remains ambiguous. Per germline, CDR1 LNHDA and CDR2 SQIVND (reference sequence). V gave up 3 bases and J gave up 2 bases, with 16 bases separating them. The CDR3 consists of 17 residues. In DNA, the CDR3 is TGTGCCAGTAGTATGGCCGGGTCAATCAGGACTAATGAAAAACTGTTTTTT. Protein: CASSMAGSIRTNEKLFF.

The chain recombines TRBV2 with TRBJ1-5; D is undetermined. This CDR3 contains 15 residues. CDR1 SNHLY and CDR2 FYNNEI come from the germline V gene. Trimming shortened V by 6 bases and J by 0 bases, and 12 bases separated the two germline ends. Here the CDR3 reads CASRTARSSNQPQHF. CDR3 in DNA: TGTGCCAGCAGGACCGCAAGGAGTAGCAATCAGCCCCAGCATTTT.

This chain joins TRBV9 and TRBJ1-6; perhaps TRBD1 as D (6 bases). CDR1 and CDR2 from the germline V gene are SGDLS and YYNGEE. The CDR3 has 15 residues. V was clipped by 3 bases and J by 10 bases, with 17 bases between them. Here the CDR3 reads CASSGGGADRSPLHF. The CDR3 DNA follows: TGTGCCAGCAGCGGCGGGGGGGCGGATAGGTCACCCCTCCACTTT.

This clone has a handful of counts. This sequence joins TRBV2 and TRBJ2-1; 10 nucleotides agree with TRBD2. The CDR3 is 16 amino acids. Germline V lookup: CDR1 SNHLY, CDR2 FYNNEI. With V trimmed by 6 bases and J by 4 bases, 9 bases remained unmatched. CDR3 DNA: TGTGCCAGCAGGCAAACTAGCGGGGTCTGGTACAATGAGCAGTTCTTC. This encodes CASRQTSGVWYNEQFF.

The rearrangement links TRBV10-3 to TRBJ2-7, with 11 bases fitting TRBD1. Germline CDR1 is ENHRY and CDR2 is SYGVKD. The V segment lost 0 bases and the J segment 6 bases; nucleotides outside the gene matches: 7. This CDR3 is 16 amino acids long. The CDR3: CAISESPGQGAGEQYF. The CDR3 DNA follows: TGTGCCATCAGTGAGTCCCCCGGACAGGGGGCTGGCGAGCAGTACTTC.

The rearrangement links TRBV19 to TRBJ1-4; D not certain. CDR3 length: 14 amino acids. The V gene lost 5 bases and the J gene lost 3 bases, with 10 bases spanning the gap. Germline CDR1 LNHDA, CDR2 SQIVND (reference sequence). The CDR3 bases are TGTGCCAGTAGTGACGTAACCTCTAATGAAAAACTGTTTTTT. Its protein is CASSDVTSNEKLFF.

The rearrangement joins TRBV7-9 to TRBJ1-2; 7 positions agree with TRBD1. The germline V gene encodes CDR1 SEHNR and CDR2 FQNEAQ (reference sequence). J was trimmed by 0 bases and V by 0 bases; bases with no gene match: 4. The CDR3 has 16 amino acids. In DNA form, the CDR3 reads TGTGCCAGCAGCTTAGCGACAGGGACCCCTAACTATGGCTACACCTTC. It specifies CASSLATGTPNYGYTF.

The chain has TRBV4-2 and TRBJ2-5; a possible D gene is TRBD2 (6 bases). Germline V gene data show CDR1 as LGHNA and CDR2 as YNFKEQ. V lost 0 bases, J lost 5 bases, and 10 bases lay in between. The CDR3 is 14 amino acids. CDR3 region: CASSQDTGRETQYF. The CDR3 region has the DNA TGTGCCAGCAGCCAAGATACGGGGAGGGAGACCCAGTACTTC.

By frequency in the sample, this clone is large. This chain links TRBV11-2 with TRBJ2-1, with D hard to call. From germline, CDR1 is SGHAT and CDR2 FQNNGV. Trimming took 5 bases from V and 6 from J, leaving 17 bases between them. The CDR3 has 15 residues. The CDR3 nucleotides are TGTGCCAGCAGCGCCTTTACAGAGTATGGCAATGAGCAGTTCTTC. This gives the protein CASSAFTEYGNEQFF.

This chain links TRBV18 with TRBJ1-6; no definite D call. Germline CDR1 KGHSH, CDR2 LQKENI. The V and J ends lost 10 bases and 6 bases respectively, with 13 bases between them. The CDR3 loop spans 13 amino acids. CDR3 region: CATQVDLNSPLHF. CDR3 nucleotides: TGTGCCACCCAGGTGGATCTTAATTCACCCCTCCACTTT.

This clone was seen more than once but under ten times. The rearrangement joins TRBV18 to TRBJ2-7; 9 bases map to TRBD1. Trimming took 6 bases from V and 4 from J; bases not matched to a gene: 13. CDR1 KGHSH and CDR2 LQKENI come from the germline V gene. The CDR3 loop spans 16 amino acids. CDR3 residues: CASSRKGGQGSYEQYF. For the CDR3, the DNA is TGTGCCAGCTCCCGGAAGGGAGGACAGGGGTCATACGAGCAGTACTTC.

The chain carries TRBV5-6 and TRBJ1-6, with D uncertain. The germline V gene has CDR1 SGHDT and CDR2 YYEEEE. The CDR3 totals 15 residues. V lost 0 bases to trimming and J lost 7 bases, with 11 bases between them. The CDR3 bases are TGTGCCAGCAGCTTGGGCGGTGTTTCAAATTCACCCCTCCACTTT. It specifies CASSLGGVSNSPLHF.

This clone showed up just a few times. V is TRBV2 and J is TRBJ1-5; tentatively, D is TRBD1 (6 bases). The CDR3 consists of 15 residues. Germline V gene lookup returns CDR1 SNHLY and CDR2 FYNNEI. The V end lost 2 bases, the J end lost 2 bases, and 10 bases lay between the germline ends. CDR3 coding DNA: TGTGCCAGCAGTGAATGGGGGGCACGCAATCAGCCCCAGCATTTT. Residues: CASSEWGARNQPQHF. Supplemented by reference TRBV2 and TRBJ1-5, the full variable domain reads EPEVTQTPSHQVTQMGQEVILRCVPISNHLYFYWYRQILGQKVEFLVSFYNNEISEKSEIFDDQFSVERPDGSNFTLKIRSTKLEDSAMYFCASSEWGARNQPQHFGDGTRLSIL.

The J gene is TRBJ2-1, the V gene TRBV29-1; D gene ambiguous. Germline V gene data show CDR1 as SQVTM and CDR2 as ANQGSEA. This CDR3 region has 16 residues. Trimming cost V 1 base and J 2 bases, with 15 bases left between them. The CDR3 reads CSVEAPERSTYNEQFF. The CDR3 coding sequence is TGCAGCGTTGAAGCCCCCGAGAGATCGACCTACAATGAGCAGTTCTTC.

This clone was seen a few times. The V gene is TRBV5-1, the J gene TRBJ2-1; 7 bases fit TRBD1. Per the germline V gene, CDR1 is SGHRS and CDR2 is YFSETQ. The CDR3 covers 15 residues. V shed 1 base and J 4 bases; nucleotides not matched to a gene: 5. CDR3: CASSLRQGLYNEQFF. The CDR3 nucleotides are TGCGCCAGCAGCTTGCGACAGGGATTATACAATGAGCAGTTCTTC.

This chain uses TRBV9 with TRBJ2-3, with 11 positions matching TRBD2. Germline V gene sequence: CDR1 SGDLS, CDR2 YYNGEE. The CDR3 spans 15 residues. V was pared by 5 bases and J by 6 bases, with 8 bases of the junction left unmatched. The CDR3 DNA follows: TGTGCCAGCAGTGATACTAGCGGGAGTGGCGATACGCAGTATTTT. Its translation: CASSDTSGSGDTQYF. The full variable domain, with the rest looked up from reference TRBV9 and TRBJ2-3, is DSGVTQTPKHLITATGQRVTLRCSPRSGDLSVYWYQQSLDQGLQFLIQYYNGEERAKGNILERFSAQQFPDLHSELNLSSLELGDSALYFCASSDTSGSGDTQYFGPGTRLTVL.

The rearrangement uses TRBV6-1 and TRBJ1-1; D not resolved. Trimming stripped 3 bases from V and 9 bases from J, with 5 bases between. The germline CDR1 and CDR2 sequences are MNHNS and SASEGT. This CDR3 has 10 residues. CDR3 sequence reads: CASSDGQAFF. CDR3 sequence (DNA): TGTGCCAGCAGTGACGGTCAAGCTTTCTTT.

The chain joins TRBV5-5 to TRBJ2-5; TRBD1 agrees at 7 bases. Germline V gene lookup returns CDR1 SGHKS and CDR2 YYEKEE (reference sequence). This CDR3 comprises 13 residues. V shed 1 base, J shed 5 bases, and the junction held 2 bases outside the gene matches. For the CDR3, the DNA is TGTGCCAGCAGCTTGACAGGGGTGGAGACCCAGTACTTC. This codes for CASSLTGVETQYF.

In its sample, this clone was seen a few times. The chain uses TRBV6-1 and TRBJ2-3; 7 nucleotides match TRBD1. The V gene end was trimmed by 2 bases and the J gene end by 9 bases; junction bases not matched to a gene: 8. Germline CDR1 MNHNS, CDR2 SASEGT. This CDR3 comprises 14 residues. This chain's CDR3 is CASSEHQQGQTQYF. DNA of the CDR3: TGTGCCAGCAGTGAACACCAACAGGGGCAGACGCAGTATTTT.

There are a few counts of this clone. The chain combines TRBV6-6 with TRBJ1-1, with 9 bases matching TRBD1. J lost 9 bases, V lost 6 bases, and 11 bases had no gene match. The CDR3 consists of 14 residues. Looked up from germline, CDR1 is MNHNY and CDR2 is SVGAGI (reference sequence). The chain's CDR3 is CASSWTGTGSKAFF. The CDR3 coding sequence is TGTGCCAGCAGCTGGACCGGGACAGGGTCAAAAGCTTTCTTT.

The table lists this clone with a few counts. The chain has TRBV6-5 and TRBJ1-1, with D unresolved. Trimming took off 0 bases at V and 7 bases at J, with 15 bases between the two ends. Germline loops: CDR1 MNHEY, CDR2 SVGAGI. This CDR3 contains 15 residues. The CDR3 coding sequence is TGTGCCAGCAGTTACTCGAACAGAGGCGCCGATGAAGCTTTCTTT. The encoded protein is CASSYSNRGADEAFF.

V is TRBV7-9 and J is TRBJ2-5; no firm D call. This CDR3 comprises 14 residues. V lost 0 bases to trimming and J lost 5 bases, with 10 bases between them. Germline V gives CDR1 SEHNR, CDR2 FQNEAQ (reference sequence). The DNA of the CDR3 is TGTGCCAGCAGCTTAGCCGACCTAGGGGAGACCCAGTACTTC. It specifies CASSLADLGETQYF.